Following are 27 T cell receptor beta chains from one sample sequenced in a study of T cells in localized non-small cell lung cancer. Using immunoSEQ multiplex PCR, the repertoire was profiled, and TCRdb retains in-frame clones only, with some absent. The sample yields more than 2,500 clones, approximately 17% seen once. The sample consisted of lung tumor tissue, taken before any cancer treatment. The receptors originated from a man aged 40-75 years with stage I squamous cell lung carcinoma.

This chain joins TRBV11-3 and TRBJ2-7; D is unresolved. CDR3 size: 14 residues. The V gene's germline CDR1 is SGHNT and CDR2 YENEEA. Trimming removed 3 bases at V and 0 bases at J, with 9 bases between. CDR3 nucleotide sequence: TGTGCCAGCAGCTTTTACGACAACTCCTACGAGCAGTACTTC. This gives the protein CASSFYDNSYEQYF.

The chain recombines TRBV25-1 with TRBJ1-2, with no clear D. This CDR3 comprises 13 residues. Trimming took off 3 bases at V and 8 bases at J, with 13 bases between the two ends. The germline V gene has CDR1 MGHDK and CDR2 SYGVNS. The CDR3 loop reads CASSDGRPGGYTF. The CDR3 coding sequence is TGTGCCAGCAGTGATGGGAGGCCGGGAGGCTACACCTTC.

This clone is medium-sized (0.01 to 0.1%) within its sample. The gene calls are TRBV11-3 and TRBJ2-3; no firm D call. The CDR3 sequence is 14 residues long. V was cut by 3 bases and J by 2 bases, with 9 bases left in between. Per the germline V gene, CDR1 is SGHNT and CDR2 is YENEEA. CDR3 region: CASSFSTLTDTQYF. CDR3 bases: TGTGCCAGCAGCTTTAGTACCCTCACAGATACGCAGTATTTT. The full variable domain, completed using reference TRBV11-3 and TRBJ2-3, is EAGVVQSPRYKIIEKKQPVAFWCNPISGHNTLYWYLQNLGQGPELLIRYENEEAVDDSQLPKDRFSAERLKGVDSTLKIQPAELGDSAVYLCASSFSTLTDTQYFGPGTRLTVL.

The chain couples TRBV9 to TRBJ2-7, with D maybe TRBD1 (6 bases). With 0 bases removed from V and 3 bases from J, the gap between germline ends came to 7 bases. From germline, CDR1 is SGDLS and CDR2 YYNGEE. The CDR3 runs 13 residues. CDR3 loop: CASSVEQGYEQYF. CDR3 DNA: TGTGCCAGCAGCGTAGAACAGGGCTACGAGCAGTACTTC.

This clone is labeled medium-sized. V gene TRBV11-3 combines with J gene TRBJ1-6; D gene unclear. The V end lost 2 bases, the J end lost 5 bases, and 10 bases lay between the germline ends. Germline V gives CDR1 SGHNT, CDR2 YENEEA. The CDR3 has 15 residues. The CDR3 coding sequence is TGTGCCAGCAGCTTATTTTCAGTCGATAATTCACCCCTCCACTTT. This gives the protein CASSLFSVDNSPLHF.

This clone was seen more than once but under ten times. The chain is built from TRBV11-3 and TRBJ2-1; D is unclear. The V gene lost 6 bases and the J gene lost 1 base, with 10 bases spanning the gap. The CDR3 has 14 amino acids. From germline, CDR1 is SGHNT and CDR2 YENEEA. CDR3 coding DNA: TGTGCCAGCAGACCCCCGGAATCCTACAATGAGCAGTTCTTC. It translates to CASRPPESYNEQFF.

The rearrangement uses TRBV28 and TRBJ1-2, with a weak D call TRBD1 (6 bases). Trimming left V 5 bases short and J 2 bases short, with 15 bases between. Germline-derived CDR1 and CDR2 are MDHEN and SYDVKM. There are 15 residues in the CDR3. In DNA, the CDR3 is TGTGCCAGCAGTCCCTTCAGGGGAGGGAACTATGGCTACACCTTC. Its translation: CASSPFRGGNYGYTF.

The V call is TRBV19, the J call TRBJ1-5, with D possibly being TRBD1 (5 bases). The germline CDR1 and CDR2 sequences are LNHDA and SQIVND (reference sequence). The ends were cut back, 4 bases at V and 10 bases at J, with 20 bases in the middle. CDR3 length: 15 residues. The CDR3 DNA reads TGTGCCAGTAGTAGGTCCCGGGACGGGTTTAAACCCCAGCATTTT. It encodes CASSRSRDGFKPQHF.

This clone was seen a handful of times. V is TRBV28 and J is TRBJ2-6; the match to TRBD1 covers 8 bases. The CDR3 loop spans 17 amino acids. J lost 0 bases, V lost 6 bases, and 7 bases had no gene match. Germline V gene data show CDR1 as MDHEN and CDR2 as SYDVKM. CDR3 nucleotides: TGTGCCAGCAGCCCAGGGACAGGATTCTCTGGGGCCAACGTCCTGACTTTC. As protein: CASSPGTGFSGANVLTF. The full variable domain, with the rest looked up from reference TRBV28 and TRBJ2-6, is DVKVTQSSRYLVKRTGEKVFLECVQDMDHENMFWYRQDPGLGLRLIYFSYDVKMKEKGDIPEGYSVSREKKERFSLILESASTNQTSMYLCASSPGTGFSGANVLTFGAGSRLTVL.

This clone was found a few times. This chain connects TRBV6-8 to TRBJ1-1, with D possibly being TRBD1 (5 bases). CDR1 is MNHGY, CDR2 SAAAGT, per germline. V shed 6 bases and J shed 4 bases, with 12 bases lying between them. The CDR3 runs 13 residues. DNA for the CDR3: TGTGCCAGCAGCGTACTTAGGGGCACTGAAGCTTTCTTT. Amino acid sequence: CASSVLRGTEAFF.

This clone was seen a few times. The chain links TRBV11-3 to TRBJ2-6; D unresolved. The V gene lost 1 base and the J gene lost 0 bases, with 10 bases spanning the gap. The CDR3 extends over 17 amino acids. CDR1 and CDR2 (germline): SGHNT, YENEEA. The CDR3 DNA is TGTGCCAGCAGCTTAGTAGGCAGAAACTCTGGGGCCAACGTCCTGACTTTC. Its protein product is CASSLVGRNSGANVLTF.

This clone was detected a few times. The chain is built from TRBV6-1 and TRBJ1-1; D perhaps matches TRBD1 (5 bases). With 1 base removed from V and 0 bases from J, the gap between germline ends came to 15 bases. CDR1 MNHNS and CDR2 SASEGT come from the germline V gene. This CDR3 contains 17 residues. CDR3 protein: CASSEGTSTYMNTEAFF. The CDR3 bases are TGTGCCAGCAGTGAAGGGACATCTACATATATGAACACTGAAGCTTTCTTT.

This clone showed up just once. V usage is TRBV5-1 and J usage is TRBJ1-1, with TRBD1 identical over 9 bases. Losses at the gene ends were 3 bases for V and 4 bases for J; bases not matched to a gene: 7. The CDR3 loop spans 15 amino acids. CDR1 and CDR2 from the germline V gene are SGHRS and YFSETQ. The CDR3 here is CASSSGDRVGTEAFF. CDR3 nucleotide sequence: TGCGCCAGCAGCTCCGGGGACAGGGTTGGCACTGAAGCTTTCTTT.

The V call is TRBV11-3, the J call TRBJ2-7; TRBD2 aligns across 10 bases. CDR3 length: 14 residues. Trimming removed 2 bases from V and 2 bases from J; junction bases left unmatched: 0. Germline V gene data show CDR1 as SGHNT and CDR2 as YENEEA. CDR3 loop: CASSLSGGAYEQYF. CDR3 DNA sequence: TGTGCCAGCAGCTTAAGCGGGGGGGCCTACGAGCAGTACTTC.

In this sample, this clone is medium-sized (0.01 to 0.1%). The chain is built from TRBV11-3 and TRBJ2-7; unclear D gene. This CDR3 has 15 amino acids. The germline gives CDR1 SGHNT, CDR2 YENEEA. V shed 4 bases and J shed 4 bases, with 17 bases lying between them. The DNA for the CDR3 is TGTGCCAGCAGCTCGGTCGGGTACCCCTCATACGAGCAGTACTTC. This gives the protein CASSSVGYPSYEQYF.

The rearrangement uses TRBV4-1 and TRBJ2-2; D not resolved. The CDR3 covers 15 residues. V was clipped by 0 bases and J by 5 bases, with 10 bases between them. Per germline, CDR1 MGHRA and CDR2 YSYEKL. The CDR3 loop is CASSQDGLMTGELFF. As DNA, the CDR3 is TGCGCCAGCAGCCAAGATGGGCTGATGACCGGGGAGCTGTTTTTT.

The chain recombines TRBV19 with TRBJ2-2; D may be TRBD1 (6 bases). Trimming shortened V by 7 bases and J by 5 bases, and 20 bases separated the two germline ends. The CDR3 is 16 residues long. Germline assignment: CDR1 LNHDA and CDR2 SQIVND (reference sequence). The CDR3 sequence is CASNPLGAGKTGELFF. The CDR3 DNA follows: TGTGCCAGTAACCCCCTGGGGGCAGGGAAGACCGGGGAGCTGTTTTTT.

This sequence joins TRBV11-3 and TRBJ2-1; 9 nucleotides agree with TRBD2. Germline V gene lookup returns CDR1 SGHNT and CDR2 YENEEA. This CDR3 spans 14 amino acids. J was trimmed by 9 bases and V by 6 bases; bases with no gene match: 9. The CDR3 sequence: CASRISSGVGEQFF. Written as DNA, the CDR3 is TGTGCCAGCAGGATCTCTAGCGGGGTGGGTGAGCAGTTCTTC.

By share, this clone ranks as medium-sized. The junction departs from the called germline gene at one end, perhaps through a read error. This chain's CDR3 is CAISEGQVGDEQFF. The DNA of the CDR3 is TGTGCCATCAGTGAAGGACAGGTGGGTGATGAGCAGTTCTTC. V is TRBV6-1 and J is TRBJ2-1, with 7 bases lining up with TRBD1. The CDR3 spans 14 residues. CDR1 is MNHNS, CDR2 SASEGT, per germline.

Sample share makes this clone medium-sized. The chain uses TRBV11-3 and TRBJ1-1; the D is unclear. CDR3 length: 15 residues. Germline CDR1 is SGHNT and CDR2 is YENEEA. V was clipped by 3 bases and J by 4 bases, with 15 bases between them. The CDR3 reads CASSLERTRGTEAFF. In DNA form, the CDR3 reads TGTGCCAGCAGCTTGGAAAGGACCCGGGGCACTGAAGCTTTCTTT.

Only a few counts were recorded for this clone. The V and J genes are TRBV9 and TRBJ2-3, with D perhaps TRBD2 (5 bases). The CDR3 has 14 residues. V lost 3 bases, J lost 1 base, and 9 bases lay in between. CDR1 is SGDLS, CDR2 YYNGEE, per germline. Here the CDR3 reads CASSAAGRTDTQYF. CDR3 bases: TGTGCCAGCAGCGCGGCGGGCCGCACAGATACGCAGTATTTT.

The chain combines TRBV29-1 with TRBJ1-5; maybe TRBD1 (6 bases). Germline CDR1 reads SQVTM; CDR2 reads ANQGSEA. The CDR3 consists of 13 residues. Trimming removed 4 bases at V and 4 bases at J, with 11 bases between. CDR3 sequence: CSVVGARNQPQHF. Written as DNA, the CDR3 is TGCAGCGTTGTGGGGGCCCGTAATCAGCCCCAGCATTTT.

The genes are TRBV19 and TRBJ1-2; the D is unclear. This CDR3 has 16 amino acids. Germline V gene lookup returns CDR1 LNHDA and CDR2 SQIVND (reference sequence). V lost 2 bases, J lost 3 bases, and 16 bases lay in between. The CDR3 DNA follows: TGTGCCAGTAGTATACTAGTCGGGGTACGGGACTATGGCTACACCTTC. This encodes CASSILVGVRDYGYTF.

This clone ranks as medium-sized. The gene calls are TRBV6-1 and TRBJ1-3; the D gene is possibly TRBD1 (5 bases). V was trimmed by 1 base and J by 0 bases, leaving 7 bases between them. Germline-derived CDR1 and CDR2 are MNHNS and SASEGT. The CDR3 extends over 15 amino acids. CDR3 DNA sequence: TGTGCCAGCAGTGAAGACAGGCTCTCTGGAAACACCATATATTTT. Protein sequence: CASSEDRLSGNTIYF.

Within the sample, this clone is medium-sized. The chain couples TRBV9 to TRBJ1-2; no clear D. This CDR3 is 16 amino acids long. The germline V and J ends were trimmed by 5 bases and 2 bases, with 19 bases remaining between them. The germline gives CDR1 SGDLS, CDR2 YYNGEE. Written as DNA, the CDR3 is TGTGCCAGCAGTGAAGCGAGGAGGGCGGCCAACTATGGCTACACCTTC. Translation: CASSEARRAANYGYTF.

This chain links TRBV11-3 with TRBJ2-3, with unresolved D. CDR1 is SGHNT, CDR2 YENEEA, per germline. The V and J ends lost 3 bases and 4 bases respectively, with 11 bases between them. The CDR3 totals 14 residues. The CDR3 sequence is CASSLGINSDTQYF. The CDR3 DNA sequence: TGTGCCAGCAGCTTGGGCATTAATTCAGATACGCAGTATTTT. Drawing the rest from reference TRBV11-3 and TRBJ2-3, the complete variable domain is EAGVVQSPRYKIIEKKQPVAFWCNPISGHNTLYWYLQNLGQGPELLIRYENEEAVDDSQLPKDRFSAERLKGVDSTLKIQPAELGDSAVYLCASSLGINSDTQYFGPGTRLTVL.

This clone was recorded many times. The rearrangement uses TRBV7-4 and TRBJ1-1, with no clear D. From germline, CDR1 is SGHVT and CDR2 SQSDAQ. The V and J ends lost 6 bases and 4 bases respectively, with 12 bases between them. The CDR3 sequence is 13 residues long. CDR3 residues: CASRLDEGTEAFF. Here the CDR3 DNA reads TGTGCCAGCAGACTTGACGAGGGCACTGAAGCTTTCTTT.